The 5 T cell receptor beta chains in this list originate from one sample, sequenced in a study of cytomegalovirus exposure and HLA in healthy donors. This PCR relied on a set of 60 Vbeta primers and 13 Jbeta primers. Repertoires were generated with immunoSEQ multiplex PCR, while TCRdb's copy carries only in-frame clones and drops some. This sample carries 65,000 to 85,000 clones, 84% of them seen once, and the ten largest clones take 2.4%. Material: PBMCs. Receptor source: a woman aged 45-65 years in good health and CMV-seronegative.

V gene TRBV27 combines with J gene TRBJ2-3; 11 bases agree with TRBD2. The CDR3 spans 15 residues. The germline V gene has CDR1 MNHEY and CDR2 SMNVEV (reference sequence). The ends lost 2 bases at V and 5 bases at J; junction bases unmatched: 3. This CDR3 reads CASSLTTSGIDTQYF. DNA of the CDR3: TGTGCCAGCAGTTTAACGACTAGCGGGATAGATACGCAGTATTTT.

The CDR3 nucleotides read TGTGCCAGCAGCTTGGGCGGGGCCACAGATACGCAGTATTTT. Protein product: CASSLGGATDTQYF. The gene calls are TRBV5-8 and TRBJ2-3; TRBD2 is a possible D gene (6 bases). This CDR3 has 14 residues. Germline CDR1 reads SGHTS; CDR2 reads YDEGEE. Trimming took off 0 bases at V and 2 bases at J, with 7 bases between the two ends. Complete variable domain (other parts from reference TRBV5-8 and TRBJ2-3): EAGVTQSPTHLIKTRGQQATLRCSPISGHTSVYWYQQALGLGLQFLLWYDEGEERNRGNFPPRFSGRQFPNYSSELNVNALELEDSALYLCASSLGGATDTQYFGPGTRLTVL.

The genes are TRBV6-4 and TRBJ2-5; TRBD2 might be the D (6 bases). The CDR3 has 14 amino acids. From germline, CDR1 is MRHNA and CDR2 SNTAGT. V gave up 4 bases and J gave up 7 bases, with 16 bases separating them. The CDR3 reads CASSADLGRGTQYF. The CDR3 DNA follows: TGTGCCAGCAGTGCTGACCTGGGGCGGGGGACCCAGTACTTC.

The chain has TRBV29-1 and TRBJ2-2; 7 bases fit TRBD2. Germline V gene data show CDR1 as SQVTM and CDR2 as ANQGSEA. The V and J ends lost 3 bases and 4 bases, in that order; junction bases with no gene match: 5. This CDR3 spans 14 amino acids. This CDR3 reads CSVDSGNPTGELFF. The CDR3 nucleotides read TGCAGCGTTGACAGCGGGAACCCCACCGGGGAGCTGTTTTTT.

The chain joins TRBV19 to TRBJ2-2; tentative D call: TRBD1 (6 bases). Germline CDR1 LNHDA, CDR2 SQIVND (reference sequence). The CDR3 is 15 residues long. The V gene lost 5 bases and the J gene lost 2 bases, with 12 bases spanning the gap. Here the CDR3 DNA reads TGTGCCAGTAGTCCCCAGGGGAGTAACACCGGGGAGCTGTTTTTT. Translated: CASSPQGSNTGELFF.